One and the same sample provided the 14 T cell receptor beta chains below, sequenced in a study of T cell responses to AZD1222 COVID-19 vaccine. Data came from immunoSEQ multiplex PCR; TCRdb stores just in-frame clones and leaves some out. The table lists over 100,000 clones, 88% of them singletons. Specimen: peripheral blood, collected on day 0 of AZD1222 vaccination. The receptors come from an adult in good health.

This sequence joins TRBV20-1 and TRBJ2-3, with D hard to call. In germline, CDR1 is DFQATT, CDR2 SNEGSKA (reference sequence). This CDR3 contains 12 residues. V lost 3 bases to trimming and J lost 6 bases, with 10 bases between them. The DNA of the CDR3 is TGCAGTGCTAGTCCGACCGGGGATACGCAGTATTTT. It encodes CSASPTGDTQYF.

The rearrangement joins TRBV11-2 to TRBJ2-1; D call uncertain. There are 18 residues in the CDR3. Germline loops: CDR1 SGHAT, CDR2 FQNNGV. V was pared by 1 base and J by 1 base, with 17 bases between. This chain's CDR3 is CASSLATPARISYNEQFF. In DNA form, the CDR3 reads TGTGCCAGCAGCTTAGCCACTCCCGCACGGATATCCTACAATGAGCAGTTCTTC.

CDR3 nucleotide sequence: TGTGCCAGCAGCCCCGACAGGGCCTATGGCTACACCTTC. Protein product: CASSPDRAYGYTF. The genes are TRBV9 and TRBJ1-2, with TRBD1 matching 7 bases. This CDR3 region has 13 residues. With V trimmed by 4 bases and J by 4 bases, 4 bases remained unmatched. Per germline, CDR1 SGDLS and CDR2 YYNGEE.

V gene TRBV5-3 combines with J gene TRBJ1-5; possible D gene TRBD1, 6 bases. TRBV5-3 is flagged as an ORF with uncertain function. Trimming pared 0 bases from V and 4 bases from J, leaving 11 bases between. This CDR3 has 15 residues. CDR3 nucleotide sequence: TGTGCCAGAAGCTTGGTGACGGACAGTAATCAGCCCCAGCATTTT. Its translation is CARSLVTDSNQPQHF.

The rearrangement joins TRBV28 to TRBJ2-1; 10 nucleotides line up with TRBD2. Germline loops: CDR1 MDHEN, CDR2 SYDVKM. This CDR3 is 15 amino acids long. Germline trimming cut 6 bases from V and 2 bases from J; bases unmatched to any gene: 4. The CDR3 DNA sequence: TGTGCCAGCAGCCCCAGCGGGAGGGCCTACAATGAGCAGTTCTTC. The encoded protein is CASSPSGRAYNEQFF.

The genes are TRBV4-2 and TRBJ2-3, with 9 bases fitting TRBD2. The CDR3 is made up of 16 amino acids. Germline CDR1 LGHNA, CDR2 YNFKEQ. Trimming removed 0 bases from V and 1 base from J; junction bases left unmatched: 2. The CDR3 loop reads CASSQEASGGTDTQYF. The DNA of the CDR3 is TGTGCCAGCAGCCAAGAGGCTAGCGGGGGCACAGATACGCAGTATTTT.

V is TRBV20-1 and J is TRBJ1-1; D unclear. CDR3 size: 11 residues. Trimming removed 6 bases from V and 7 bases from J, with 12 bases in between. Germline V gene data show CDR1 as DFQATT and CDR2 as SNEGSKA (reference sequence). CDR3 sequence reads: CSAPWANEAFF. The CDR3 DNA reads as TGCAGTGCGCCCTGGGCCAATGAAGCTTTCTTT.

V gene TRBV27 combines with J gene TRBJ2-5, with 14 bases that match TRBD2. Germline trimming cut 4 bases from V and 5 bases from J; bases unmatched to any gene: 9. The germline gives CDR1 MNHEY, CDR2 SMNVEV (reference sequence). The CDR3 consists of 17 residues. CDR3 region: CASSSGLAGAPWETQYF. The CDR3 DNA sequence: TGTGCCAGCAGTTCGGGACTAGCGGGAGCCCCCTGGGAGACCCAGTACTTC.

This clone was observed a single time. CDR3: CASNHRGDNEKLFF. Written as DNA, the CDR3 is TGTGCCAGTAACCACAGGGGCGATAATGAAAAACTGTTTTTT. The genes are TRBV19 and TRBJ1-4, with TRBD1 matching 7 bases. From germline, CDR1 is LNHDA and CDR2 SQIVND (reference sequence). With 7 bases clipped from V and 4 bases from J, the junction kept 6 bases outside the gene matches. The CDR3 length is 14 residues.

The chain has TRBV2 and TRBJ2-3; D may be TRBD2 (6 bases). V gave up 8 bases and J gave up 3 bases, with 18 bases separating them. The CDR3 contains 15 residues. Looked up from germline, CDR1 is SNHLY and CDR2 is FYNNEI. The CDR3: CASSGLASGTDTQYF. In DNA form, the CDR3 reads TGTGCCAGCTCGGGGCTAGCGTCAGGTACAGATACGCAGTATTTT.

The chain has TRBV7-2 and TRBJ2-3; D gene ambiguous. The CDR3 consists of 13 residues. V lost 2 bases, J lost 0 bases, and 3 bases lay in between. Germline values: CDR1 SGHTA, CDR2 FQGNSA. The CDR3 loop reads CASSLSSTDTQYF. CDR3 DNA: TGTGCCAGCAGCTTATCCAGCACAGATACGCAGTATTTT.

The chain has TRBV5-1 and TRBJ2-1; 11 bases line up with TRBD2. The CDR3 loop spans 15 amino acids. Germline V gene data show CDR1 as SGHRS and CDR2 as YFSETQ. V lost 4 bases to trimming and J lost 4 bases; unmatched junction nucleotides: 4. This CDR3 is CASSISGRGYNEQFF. CDR3 DNA sequence: TGCGCCAGCAGCATTAGCGGGAGGGGGTACAATGAGCAGTTCTTC. Combining the CDR3 with reference TRBV5-1 and TRBJ2-1 gives the whole variable domain KAGVTQTPRYLIKTRGQQVTLSCSPISGHRSVSWYQQTPGQGLQFLFEYFSETQRNKGNFPGRFSGRQFSNSRSEMNVSTLELGDSALYLCASSISGRGYNEQFFGPGTRLTVL.

The chain combines TRBV29-1 with TRBJ2-7; a weak D match, TRBD2 (5 bases). The CDR3 runs 12 residues. Trimming left V 5 bases short and J 6 bases short, with 14 bases between. Germline V gives CDR1 SQVTM, CDR2 ANQGSEA. The DNA for the CDR3 is TGCAGCGTTCGCGTGGGAGTCACCGAGCAGTACTTC. It yields the protein CSVRVGVTEQYF.

CDR3 sequence (DNA): TGCGCCAGCAGTGAGTCGATCAATGAGCAGTTCTTC. It encodes CASSESINEQFF. J is TRBJ2-1 and V is TRBV10-2; no definite D call. Germline values: CDR1 WSHSY, CDR2 SAAADI. The CDR3 runs to 12 residues. Trimming pared 0 bases from V and 6 bases from J, leaving 3 bases between.